Shown below are 6 T cell receptor beta chains from a single sample sequenced in a study of T cell repertoires in cytomegalovirus infection. TCRdb reanalysed the reads using MiXCR and keeps one entry per CDR3 protein. The sample includes hundreds of thousands of distinct CDR3 sequences, about 24% of them seen just once. The specimen sequenced was CD8+ T cells from PBMCs. These receptor sequences come from a human donor in good health (CMV status not recorded). Some clones in this sample may be carry-over from other donors' samples.

This clonotype came up a few times. The chain carries TRBV2 and TRBJ2-1; D might be TRBD2 (7 bases). Germline values: CDR1 SNHLY, CDR2 FYNNEI. The CDR3 covers 15 residues. V dropped 8 bases and J dropped 7 bases, with 21 bases sitting between them. As DNA, the CDR3 is TGTGCCAGCCCCGACCCGGCGGGGGCCGTAAATGAGCAGTTCTTC. It is translated as CASPDPAGAVNEQFF. Variable domain in full (rest from reference TRBV2 and TRBJ2-1): EPEVTQTPSHQVTQMGQEVILRCVPISNHLYFYWYRQILGQKVEFLVSFYNNEISEKSEIFDDQFSVERPDGSNFTLKIRSTKLEDSAMYFCASPDPAGAVNEQFFGPGTRLTVL.

V and J are TRBV2 and TRBJ2-4; 14 bases agree with TRBD2. Trimming removed 5 bases from V and 8 bases from J; junction bases left unmatched: 11. The CDR3 has 17 residues. CDR1 is SNHLY, CDR2 FYNNEI, per germline. DNA for the CDR3: TGTGCCAGCAGTTTTGCCGGACTAGCGGGGGGTGATGACATTCAGTACTTC. Its translation is CASSFAGLAGGDDIQYF.

This clonotype was seen ten or more times. This sequence joins TRBV20-1 and TRBJ1-6; D remains ambiguous. This CDR3 region has 17 residues. V was shortened by 0 bases and J by 0 bases, with 12 bases between the two germline ends. Germline CDR1 reads DFQATT; CDR2 reads SNEGSKA (reference sequence). Here the CDR3 DNA reads TGCAGTGCTAGAGATTGGAAGGGTAGCTCCTATAATTCACCCCTCCACTTT. Protein product: CSARDWKGSSYNSPLHF.

There are a few counts of this clonotype. CDR3 sequence: CASSLWTSGVLSYNEQFF. CDR3 nucleotides: TGTGCCAGTAGTCTATGGACTAGCGGGGTGCTCTCCTACAATGAGCAGTTCTTC. The chain joins TRBV19 to TRBJ2-1; 12 bases are a match to TRBD2. The CDR3 has 18 residues. The germline V gene encodes CDR1 LNHDA and CDR2 SQIVND (reference sequence). Unmatched junction bases numbered 8, after V lost 5 bases and J lost 0 bases.

This clonotype was counted a few times. The chain couples TRBV10-3 to TRBJ2-7; D is perhaps TRBD1 or TRBD2 (6 bases each). Trimming took 6 bases from V and 4 from J, leaving 16 bases between them. This CDR3 region has 14 residues. Germline V lookup: CDR1 ENHRY, CDR2 SYGVKD. The CDR3 is CAISDSGEEYEQYV. CDR3 DNA sequence: TGTGCCATCAGCGACTCAGGGGAGGAATACGAGCAGTACGTC.

The gene calls are TRBV13 and TRBJ1-1; tentative D call: TRBD1 (6 bases). The germline V gene encodes CDR1 PRHDT and CDR2 FYEKMQ (reference sequence). V lost 10 bases and J 8 bases, leaving 17 bases between the germline ends. The CDR3 covers 12 residues. The chain's CDR3 is CANRRDKKEAFF. CDR3 sequence (DNA): TGTGCCAATCGCCGGGACAAGAAGGAAGCTTTCTTT.